The text below deals with one T cell receptor beta chain. The antigen is unknown. This record comes from a study of a mutant IDH1 vaccine in newly diagnosed glioma. Overall study context: Vaccine dosing followed radiotherapy by 4-6 weeks, or accompanied temozolomide cycles. Previous care, which was radiotherapy, temozolomide, or both, most often involved both. Regarding the study as a whole: Pseudoprogression seemed unlinked to shifts in top peripheral T cell clonotypes.

Time point specified: week 11, during vaccination. Alongside topical imiquimod, each dose of vaccine comprised 300 ug of mutant IDH1 20-mer peptide. TCRdb's copy holds only in-frame clones and misses some; the assay was immunoSEQ multiplex PCR. The repertoire has over 55,000 clones, about nine tenths of them found once; the top ten carry 1.5% to 2.5%. V gave up 4 bases and J gave up 7 bases, with 19 bases separating them. Germline V lookup: CDR1 SQVTM, CDR2 ANQGSEA. This CDR3 spans 15 amino acids. The source of this sequence is a man aged 40-49 years with glioma. The chain is built from TRBV29-1 and TRBJ1-4; D possibly corresponds to TRBD1 (6 bases). This material consisted of PBMCs, taken from a glioma patient whose treatment included an IDH1 peptide vaccine. DNA of the CDR3: TGCAGCGTTGCGCCGCCGGGGGGCGGCGGTGAAAAACTGTTTTTT. It translates to CSVAPPGGGGEKLFF. The whole variable domain, filled in from reference TRBV29-1 and TRBJ1-4, reads SAVISQKPSRDICQRGTSLTIQCQVDSQVTMMFWYRQQPGQSLTLIATANQGSEATYESGFVIDKFPISRPNLTFSTLTVSNMSPEDSSIYLCSVAPPGGGGEKLFFGSGTQLSVL.